This T cell receptor (beta chain) derives from a study of cytomegalovirus exposure and HLA in healthy donors. Study-wide points: Data from an earlier analysis indicated that most TCR beta V segments were productive either about 87% or about 30% of the time. Later analysis identified a missense DCLRE1C variant that was linked to TCR beta V- and J-gene trimming. For presence/absence analyses, sequencing depth was assumed to be roughly uniform across donors. Generally TCR sequences proved uncommon, though certain public TCRs appeared in numerous donors.

PCR used 60 Vbeta primers and 13 Jbeta primers. Sequencing was performed with immunoSEQ multiplex PCR; in TCRdb, only in-frame clones are kept and a portion is missing. Here the sample spans fewer than 45,000 clones, 85% to 95% being singletons. V lost 3 bases and J 3 bases, leaving 6 bases between the germline ends. The germline gives CDR1 SGDLS, CDR2 YYNGEE. The CDR3 extends over 13 amino acids. Details on this clone: Its antigen remains unidentified.

The TCR sequence derives from a woman under 30 in good health and CMV-seronegative. The specimen was PBMCs. The chain recombines TRBV9 with TRBJ2-2; D ambiguous. The CDR3 spells CASSEFDTGELFF. In DNA form, the CDR3 reads TGTGCCAGCAGCGAATTCGACACCGGGGAGCTGTTTTTT.